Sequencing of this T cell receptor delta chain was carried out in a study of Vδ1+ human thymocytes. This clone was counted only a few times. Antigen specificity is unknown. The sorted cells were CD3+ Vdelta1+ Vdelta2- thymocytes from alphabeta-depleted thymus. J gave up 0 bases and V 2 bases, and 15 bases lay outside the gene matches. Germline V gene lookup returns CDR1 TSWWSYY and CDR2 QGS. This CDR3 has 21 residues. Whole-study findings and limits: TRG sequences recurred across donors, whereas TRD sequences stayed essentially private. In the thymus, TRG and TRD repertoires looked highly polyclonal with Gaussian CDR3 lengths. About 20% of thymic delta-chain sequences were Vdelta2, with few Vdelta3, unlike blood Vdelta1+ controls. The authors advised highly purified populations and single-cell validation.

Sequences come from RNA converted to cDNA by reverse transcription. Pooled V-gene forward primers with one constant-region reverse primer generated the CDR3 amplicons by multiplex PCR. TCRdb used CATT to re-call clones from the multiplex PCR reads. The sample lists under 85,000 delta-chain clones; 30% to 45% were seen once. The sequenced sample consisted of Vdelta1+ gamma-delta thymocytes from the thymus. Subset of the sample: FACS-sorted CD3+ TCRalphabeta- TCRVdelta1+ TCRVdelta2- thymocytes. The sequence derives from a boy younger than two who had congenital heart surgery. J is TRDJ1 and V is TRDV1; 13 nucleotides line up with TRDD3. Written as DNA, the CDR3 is TGTGCTCTTGGGGAAGCCCCCTGTACTGGGGGATACGTCGGGTACACCGATAAACTCATCTTT. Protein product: CALGEAPCTGGYVGYTDKLIF.